The present TCR beta chain was sequenced within a study of T cell responses to AZD1222 COVID-19 vaccine. Produced via immunoSEQ multiplex PCR; TCRdb's table is partial and in-frame only. The sample has about 77,000 clones; about 92% are singletons. Study-wide findings and caveats: The sample set comprised mostly white British donors with more females, and clonal diversity was possibly underestimated. Only a handful of AZD1222 recipients were seropositive at baseline.

V shed 0 bases, J shed 4 bases, and the junction held 16 bases outside the gene matches. Germline-derived CDR1 and CDR2 are SGHRS and YFSETQ. CDR3 size: 18 residues. About this clone: Its antigen is not identified.

The V call is TRBV5-1, the J call TRBJ2-7, with 7 nucleotides matching TRBD2. The sample consisted of peripheral blood, taken 28 days after the second AZD1222 dose. This TCR derives from an adult who received the AZD1222 COVID-19 vaccine. The DNA for the CDR3 is TGCGCCAGCAGCTTGGTAACCTTGGGGAGGGCCGGGGGTTACGAGCAGTACTTC. It codes for CASSLVTLGRAGGYEQYF.